The present T cell receptor beta chain was sequenced within a study of blood T cell repertoires in COVID-19. Study-wide context: Acute and convalescent COVID-19 specimens originated in the United States, Italy and Spain. T cells, B-cell-depleted T cells, or PBMCs provided the cDNA or gDNA that served as material.

Here immunoSEQ multiplex PCR was the method, and the copy in TCRdb shows in-frame clones only, minus some. The top ten clones hold around 43% of a sample with 80,000 to 95,000 clones, about 76% of them seen once. V was trimmed by 2 bases and J by 7 bases, leaving 15 bases between them. This CDR3 comprises 15 residues. The germline V gene encodes CDR1 SEHNR and CDR2 FQNEAQ (reference sequence). This receptor was obtained from a man of 80 years or more with acute or convalescent COVID-19. This sequence joins TRBV7-9 and TRBJ2-1; perhaps TRBD2 as D (5 bases). Sequencing was carried out using peripheral blood. As DNA, the CDR3 is TGTGCCAGCAGCTTATTAGGGCGGGTGGGGAATGAGCAGTTCTTC. Amino acids: CASSLLGRVGNEQFF.